This TCR beta chain was captured in a study of T-cell reconstitution after alpha-beta-depleted transplantation in children. The TCRbeta library incorporated unique molecular identifiers. MiXCR, applied by TCRdb to the PCR reads, yields one record per CDR3 protein. In the table there are roughly 350,000 distinct CDR3 sequences, 16% of which are singletons. This clonotype was recorded a few times. The CDR3 extends over 13 amino acids. Per germline, CDR1 ENHRY and CDR2 SYGVKD. V was pared by 8 bases and J by 5 bases, with 13 bases between. This chain joins TRBV10-3 and TRBJ2-1, with TRBD2 as a possible D gene (5 bases). The sequence derives from a male patient under 10 years old who had a stem cell transplant for acute lymphoblastic leukemia, so the T cells may come from the graft donor. Material: PBMCs, mostly from graft donor cells, obtained 360 days after TCRalphabeta/CD19-depleted stem cell transplant. The DNA of the CDR3 is TGTGCCATCGGCGGGCTCCGGCACAATGAGCAGTTCTTC. Protein sequence: CAIGGLRHNEQFF.